These T cell receptor beta chains were read from a single sample in a study of blood T cell repertoires in COVID-19. Here immunoSEQ multiplex PCR was the method, and the copy in TCRdb shows in-frame clones only, minus some. The sample includes approximately 300,000 clones, around nine tenths seen only once; the top ten take 2.6%. The specimen was PBMCs or T cells enriched from blood (not recorded which). The receptor source for this set is a man aged 55 to 70 who had recovered from COVID-19. The conserved cysteine and the conserved F or W are not part of the CDR3 here. Fields, in order: V gene, J gene, CDR3 protein.

V gene: TRBV9
J gene: TRBJ2-7
CDR3 protein: ASSVVGSHEQY

V gene: TRBV6-5
J gene: TRBJ1-1
CDR3 protein: ASKGQGMNTEAF

V gene: TRBV5-1
J gene: TRBJ2-3
CDR3 protein: ASRQGGGTDTQY

V gene: TRBV5-6
J gene: TRBJ2-1
CDR3 protein: ASSSGFYSHNEQF

V gene: TRBV18
J gene: TRBJ2-7
CDR3 protein: ASSPQGSPYEQY

V gene: TRBV5-1
J gene: TRBJ2-3
CDR3 protein: ASSPETVKDTQY

V gene: TRBV19
J gene: TRBJ2-5
CDR3 protein: ASSPPAGEGWVETQY

V gene: TRBV30
J gene: TRBJ2-1
CDR3 protein: AWSTGFEQF

V gene: TRBV11-2
J gene: TRBJ1-2
CDR3 protein: ASSAPARASYGYT

V gene: TRBV5-8
J gene: TRBJ2-7
CDR3 protein: ASSHKQGQGAYEQY

V gene: TRBV4-1
J gene: TRBJ2-5
CDR3 protein: ASSLTSGETQY

V gene: TRBV7-9
J gene: TRBJ2-2
CDR3 protein: ASSLTLADSGELF

V gene: TRBV6-5
J gene: TRBJ1-5
CDR3 protein: ASSRLYIIQPQH

V gene: TRBV7-2
J gene: TRBJ1-1
CDR3 protein: ATARRSEAF

V gene: TRBV5-1
J gene: TRBJ2-1
CDR3 protein: ASSLEISGWWQF

V gene: TRBV19
J gene: TRBJ1-5
CDR3 protein: ASSIRGNQPQH

V gene: TRBV3-1/TRBV3-2
J gene: TRBJ2-1
CDR3 protein: ASSQEGLVLYNEQF

V gene: TRBV29-1
J gene: TRBJ1-4
CDR3 protein: SVAEDGYNEKLF

V gene: TRBV20-1
J gene: TRBJ1-1
CDR3 protein: SASWDRLNTEAF

V gene: TRBV18
J gene: TRBJ1-1
CDR3 protein: ASSPMGGNTEAF

V gene: TRBV6-6
J gene: TRBJ1-1
CDR3 protein: ASSYSSSPRATEAF

V gene: TRBV6-6
J gene: TRBJ2-1
CDR3 protein: ASRVRGSLNEQF

V gene: TRBV5-1
J gene: TRBJ2-3
CDR3 protein: ASKREGTDTQY

V gene: TRBV3-1/TRBV3-2
J gene: TRBJ1-2
CDR3 protein: ASSQVPNLNYGYT

V gene: TRBV18
J gene: TRBJ1-6
CDR3 protein: ASSPGTGDNSPLH

V gene: TRBV18
J gene: TRBJ2-5
CDR3 protein: ASSPPGSRETQY

V gene: TRBV15
J gene: TRBJ1-5
CDR3 protein: ATRAGGTSNQPQH

V gene: TRBV7-9
J gene: TRBJ2-7
CDR3 protein: ASSLGQYEQY

V gene: TRBV19
J gene: TRBJ1-1
CDR3 protein: ASSATQTGGSEAF

V gene: TRBV18
J gene: TRBJ2-3
CDR3 protein: ASSPPRPGLASSDTQY

V gene: TRBV6-5
J gene: TRBJ1-2
CDR3 protein: ASRVGGTGGNGYT

V gene: TRBV6-6
J gene: TRBJ1-4
CDR3 protein: ASSTRGQANEKLF

V gene: TRBV5-4
J gene: TRBJ2-3
CDR3 protein: ASSLLARDLTDTQY

V gene: TRBV9
J gene: TRBJ1-1
CDR3 protein: ASSPRAGNEAF

V gene: TRBV7-9
J gene: TRBJ1-1
CDR3 protein: ASSLGGMNTEAF

V gene: TRBV12-2
J gene: TRBJ1-5
CDR3 protein: ASRLFVTRYSNQPQH

V gene: TRBV11-2
J gene: TRBJ1-1
CDR3 protein: ASSLVRSGGEAF

V gene: TRBV29-1
J gene: TRBJ1-2
CDR3 protein: SVEKGAHGYT

V gene: TRBV5-1
J gene: TRBJ2-3
CDR3 protein: ASSWRGDSSDTQY

V gene: TRBV9
J gene: TRBJ2-5
CDR3 protein: ASSVGLYTNRQETQY

V gene: TRBV9
J gene: TRBJ2-7
CDR3 protein: ASSVGAPANGYEQY

V gene: TRBV5-4
J gene: TRBJ1-5
CDR3 protein: ASSPGTGRNQPQH

V gene: TRBV19
J gene: TRBJ1-1
CDR3 protein: ASSIRTDNTEAF

V gene: TRBV11-2
J gene: TRBJ2-3
CDR3 protein: ASSFSGTSTDTQY

V gene: TRBV11-2
J gene: TRBJ2-7
CDR3 protein: ASSSRPGQNTYEQY

V gene: TRBV5-5
J gene: TRBJ2-5
CDR3 protein: ASSAPGGQETQY

V gene: TRBV28
J gene: TRBJ1-4
CDR3 protein: ASSLVQMNEKLF

V gene: TRBV2
J gene: TRBJ1-4
CDR3 protein: ASRTGSTNEKLF

V gene: TRBV6-5
J gene: TRBJ1-1
CDR3 protein: ASSRGLGTEAF

V gene: TRBV7-9
J gene: TRBJ1-4
CDR3 protein: ASRMDRVEKLF

V gene: TRBV2
J gene: TRBJ1-3
CDR3 protein: ASSAGQPGNTIY

V gene: TRBV7-9
J gene: TRBJ1-4
CDR3 protein: ASSLFGVATNEKLF

V gene: TRBV7-9
J gene: TRBJ1-1
CDR3 protein: ASSLPVTGQAF

V gene: TRBV5-1
J gene: TRBJ1-1
CDR3 protein: ASSLDPSGNTEAF

V gene: TRBV5-1
J gene: TRBJ2-3
CDR3 protein: ASSPPGYGTDTQY

V gene: TRBV28
J gene: TRBJ2-3
CDR3 protein: ASSPSITDTQY

V gene: TRBV5-8
J gene: TRBJ1-5
CDR3 protein: ASSLLNQPQH

V gene: TRBV3-1/TRBV3-2
J gene: TRBJ2-1
CDR3 protein: ASSPSGLAGVWEQF

V gene: TRBV2
J gene: TRBJ2-7
CDR3 protein: ASMVGTASYEQY

V gene: TRBV15
J gene: TRBJ2-2
CDR3 protein: ATSKLDWGTGELF